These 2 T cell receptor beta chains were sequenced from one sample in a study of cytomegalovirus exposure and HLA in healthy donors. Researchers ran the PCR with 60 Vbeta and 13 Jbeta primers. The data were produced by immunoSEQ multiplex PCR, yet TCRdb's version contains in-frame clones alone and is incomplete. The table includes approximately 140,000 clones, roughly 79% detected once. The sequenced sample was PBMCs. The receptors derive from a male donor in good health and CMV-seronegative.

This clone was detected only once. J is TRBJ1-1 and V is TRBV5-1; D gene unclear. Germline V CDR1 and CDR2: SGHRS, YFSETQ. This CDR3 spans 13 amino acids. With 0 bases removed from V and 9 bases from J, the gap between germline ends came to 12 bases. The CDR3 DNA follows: TGCGCCAGCAGCTTGGTGGCAGAGGTAAAAGCTTTCTTT. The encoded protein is CASSLVAEVKAFF. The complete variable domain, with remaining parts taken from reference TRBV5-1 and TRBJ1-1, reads KAGVTQTPRYLIKTRGQQVTLSCSPISGHRSVSWYQQTPGQGLQFLFEYFSETQRNKGNFPGRFSGRQFSNSRSEMNVSTLELGDSALYLCASSLVAEVKAFFGQGTRLTVV.

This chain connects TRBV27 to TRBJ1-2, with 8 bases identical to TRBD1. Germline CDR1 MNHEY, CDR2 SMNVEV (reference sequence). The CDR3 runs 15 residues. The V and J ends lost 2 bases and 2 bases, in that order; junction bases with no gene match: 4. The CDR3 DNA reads TGTGCCAGCAGTTTAGACAGGGGCGGGAACTATGGCTACACCTTC. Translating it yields CASSLDRGGNYGYTF.